This TCR beta chain was identified during a study of OX40 agonist ivuxolimab in advanced cancers. The CDR3 has 13 residues. With 7 bases clipped from V and 3 bases from J, the junction kept 5 bases outside the gene matches. The germline CDR1 and CDR2 sequences are SGHRS and YFSETQ. This table comes from immunoSEQ multiplex PCR, and its TCRdb copy is limited to in-frame clones, with some not included. The sample includes more than 70,000 clones, 75% to 95% of them seen just once. Sequences were derived from CD4+ or CD8+ T cells sorted from blood, sampled in a trial of the OX40 agonist ivuxolimab. This sequence joins TRBV5-1 and TRBJ2-7; 9 bases line up with TRBD1. The clonotype originates from an adult with an advanced solid tumor such as melanoma, head and neck, liver or kidney cancer. For the CDR3, the DNA is TGCGCCAGCGGTGCGGGACAGGGCTACGAGCAGTACTTC. Its protein is CASGAGQGYEQYF.